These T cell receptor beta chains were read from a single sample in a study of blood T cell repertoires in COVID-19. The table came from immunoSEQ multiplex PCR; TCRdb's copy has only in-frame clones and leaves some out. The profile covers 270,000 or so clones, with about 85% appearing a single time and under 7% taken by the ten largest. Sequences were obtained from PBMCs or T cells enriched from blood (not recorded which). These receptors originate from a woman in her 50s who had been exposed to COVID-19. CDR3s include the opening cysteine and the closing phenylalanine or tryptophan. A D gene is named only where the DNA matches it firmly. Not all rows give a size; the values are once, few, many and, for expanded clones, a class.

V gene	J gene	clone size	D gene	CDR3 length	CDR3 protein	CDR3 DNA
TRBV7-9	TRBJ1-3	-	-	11	CASSHSNTIYF	TGTGCCAGCAGCCACTCGAACACCATATATTTT
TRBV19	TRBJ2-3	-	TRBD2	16	CASTVTTSGGGHTQYF	TGTGCCAGTACCGTAACGACTAGCGGGGGGGGCCATACGCAGTATTTT
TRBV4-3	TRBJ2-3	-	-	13	CASATRPTDTQYF	TGCGCCAGCGCGACACGGCCCACAGATACGCAGTATTTT
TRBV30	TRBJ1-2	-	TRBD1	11	CAWSDRVGYTF	TGTGCCTGGAGCGACAGGGTAGGCTACACCTTC
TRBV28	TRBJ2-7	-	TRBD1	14	CASSPPGTGRGQYF	TGTGCCAGCAGTCCGCCCGGGACAGGGAGGGGGCAGTACTTC
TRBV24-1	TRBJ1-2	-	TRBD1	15	CATSDPFQGASGYTF	TGTGCCACCAGTGACCCGTTTCAGGGGGCAAGTGGCTACACCTTC
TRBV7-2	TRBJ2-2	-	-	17	CASSLEWLRVNTGELFF	TGTGCCAGCAGCTTAGAGTGGTTACGAGTGAACACCGGGGAGCTGTTTTTT
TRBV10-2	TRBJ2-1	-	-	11	CATWRGGEQFF	TGCGCCACCTGGAGGGGGGGGGAGCAGTTCTTC
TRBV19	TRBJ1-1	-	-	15	CASIKGGPGPTEAFF	TGTGCCAGTATTAAAGGAGGCCCCGGGCCCACTGAAGCTTTCTTT
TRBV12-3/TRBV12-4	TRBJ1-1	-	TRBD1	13	CASRGTGKTEAFF	TGTGCCAGCAGGGGGACAGGGAAGACTGAAGCTTTCTTT
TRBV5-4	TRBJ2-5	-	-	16	CASSPQGVGRQETQYF	TGTGCCAGCAGCCCCCAAGGGGTAGGGCGCCAAGAGACCCAGTACTTC
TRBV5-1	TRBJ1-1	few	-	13	CASSLTGLTEAFF	TGCGCCAGCAGCTTGACAGGGCTAACTGAAGCTTTCTTT
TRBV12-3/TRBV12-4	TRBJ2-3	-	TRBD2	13	CASRTSGADTQYF	TGTGCCAGCAGGACTAGCGGGGCCGATACGCAGTATTTT
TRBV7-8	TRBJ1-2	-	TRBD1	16	CASSPAGTGVSYGYTF	TGTGCCAGCAGCCCCGCAGGGACAGGGGTCTCCTATGGCTACACCTTC
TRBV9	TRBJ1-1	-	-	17	CASSVEPPTGKGTEAFF	TGTGCCAGCAGCGTAGAACCCCCCACAGGGAAAGGAACTGAAGCTTTCTTT
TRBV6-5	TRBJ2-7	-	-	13	CASTTRAGYEQYF	TGTGCCAGCACGACCCGGGCGGGCTACGAGCAGTACTTC
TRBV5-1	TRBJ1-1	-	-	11	CASSQGTEAFF	TGCGCCAGCAGTCAGGGGACTGAAGCTTTCTTT
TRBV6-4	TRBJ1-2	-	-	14	CASSDRGASDGYTF	TGTGCCAGCAGTGACCGGGGAGCCTCTGATGGCTACACCTTC
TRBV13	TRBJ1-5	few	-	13	CASSFGENQPQHF	TGTGCCAGCAGCTTCGGGGAGAATCAGCCCCAGCATTTT
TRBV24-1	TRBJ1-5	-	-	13	CATSRQGSQPQHF	TGTGCCACCAGCAGGCAGGGGTCTCAGCCCCAGCATTTT
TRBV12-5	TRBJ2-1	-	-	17	CASGLVVGVGSYNEQFF	TGTGCTAGTGGTTTGGTAGTCGGGGTAGGCTCCTACAATGAGCAGTTCTTC
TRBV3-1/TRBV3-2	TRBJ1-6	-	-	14	CASARQNFNSPLHF	TGTGCCAGCGCACGACAGAACTTTAATTCACCCCTCCACTTT
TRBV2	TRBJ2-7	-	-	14	CASSLRGFDYEQYF	TGTGCCAGCAGTCTCCGGGGGTTCGACTACGAGCAGTACTTC
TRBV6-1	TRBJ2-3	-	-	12	CASSEGGDTQYF	TGTGCCAGCAGTGAGGGAGGAGATACGCAGTATTTT
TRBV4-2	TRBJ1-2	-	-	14	CASSQDLLNYGYTF	TGTGCCAGCAGCCAAGACCTATTGAACTATGGCTACACCTTC
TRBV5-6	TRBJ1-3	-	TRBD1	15	CASSWLQGAGNTIYF	TGTGCCAGCAGCTGGCTACAGGGGGCTGGAAACACCATATATTTT
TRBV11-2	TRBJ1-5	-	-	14	CASSPGIINQPQHF	TGTGCCAGCAGCCCAGGGATTATCAATCAGCCCCAGCATTTT
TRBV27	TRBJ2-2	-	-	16	CASSLSLGPGTGELFF	TGTGCCAGCAGTTTATCTCTCGGGCCGGGGACCGGGGAGCTGTTTTTT
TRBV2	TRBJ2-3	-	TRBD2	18	CASSGGAGGHAGIDTQYF	TGTGCCAGCAGTGGGGGAGCGGGGGGCCATGCCGGTATAGATACGCAGTATTTT
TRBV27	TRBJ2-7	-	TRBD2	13	CASSLGLAYEQYF	TGTGCCAGCAGTTTGGGACTAGCTTACGAGCAGTACTTC
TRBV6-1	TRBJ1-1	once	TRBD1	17	CASSVAGGWFMNTEAFF	TGTGCCAGCAGTGTGGCAGGGGGGTGGTTTATGAACACTGAAGCTTTCTTT
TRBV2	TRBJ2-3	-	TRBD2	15	CASSDVGTSWDTQYF	TGTGCCAGCAGTGACGTCGGGACTAGTTGGGATACGCAGTATTTT
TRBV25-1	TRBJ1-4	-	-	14	CASSDGGNNEKLFF	TGTGCCAGCAGTGACGGCGGTAATAATGAAAAACTGTTTTTT
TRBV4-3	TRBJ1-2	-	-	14	CASSQLGQNYGYTF	TGCGCCAGCAGCCAACTAGGACAGAACTATGGCTACACCTTC
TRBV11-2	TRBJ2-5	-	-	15	CASSLHIRGAETQYF	TGTGCCAGCAGCTTACACATACGGGGGGCGGAGACCCAGTACTTC
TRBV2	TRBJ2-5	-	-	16	CASSGFERRGQETQYF	TGTGCCAGCAGCGGGTTCGAACGGCGGGGTCAAGAGACCCAGTACTTC
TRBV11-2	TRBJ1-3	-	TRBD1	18	CASSLVPLRGRPGNTIYF	TGTGCCAGCAGCTTAGTGCCCCTCAGGGGGCGGCCTGGAAACACCATATATTTT
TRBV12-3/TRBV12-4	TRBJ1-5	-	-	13	CASSRQPVQPQHF	TGTGCCAGCAGTCGACAGCCTGTCCAGCCCCAGCATTTT
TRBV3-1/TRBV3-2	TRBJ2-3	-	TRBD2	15	CASSPRGGGTDTQYF	TGTGCCAGCAGCCCTCGGGGGGGCGGCACAGATACGCAGTATTTT
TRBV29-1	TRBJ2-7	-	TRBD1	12	CSVGTGVYEQYF	TGCAGCGTTGGAACAGGGGTCTACGAGCAGTACTTC
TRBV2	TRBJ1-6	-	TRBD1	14	CASSVGTGSIPLHF	TGTGCCAGCAGTGTAGGGACAGGCTCTATCCCCCTCCACTTT
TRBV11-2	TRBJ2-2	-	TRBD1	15	CASSLQGAWTGELFF	TGTGCCAGCAGCTTACAGGGGGCTTGGACCGGGGAGCTGTTTTTT
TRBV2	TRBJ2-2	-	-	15	CASSERGSFTGELFF	TGTGCCAGCAGTGAAAGAGGTAGCTTTACCGGGGAGCTGTTTTTT
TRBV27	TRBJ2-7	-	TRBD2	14	CASKAPGLAAEQYF	TGTGCCAGCAAAGCCCCAGGACTAGCGGCCGAGCAGTACTTC
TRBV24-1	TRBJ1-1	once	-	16	CATSPSGGGPATEAFF	TGTGCCACCAGTCCTTCGGGGGGGGGACCGGCCACTGAAGCTTTCTTT
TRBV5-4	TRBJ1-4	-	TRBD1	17	CASSLGTGGRSNEKLFF	TGTGCCAGCAGCTTGGGGACAGGGGGGCGTTCTAATGAAAAACTGTTTTTT